Listed below are T cell receptor beta chains from one sample, sequenced in a study of blood T cell repertoires in COVID-19. The repertoire was sequenced with immunoSEQ multiplex PCR; TCRdb's copy has only in-frame clones and lacks some. The sample carries around 230,000 clones, about nine tenths recorded once. The sequenced sample was PBMCs or T cells enriched from blood (not recorded which). These TCRs come from a woman in her forties with acute COVID-19. Both conserved end residues are trimmed from each CDR3. The size entry is marked missing in some rows and otherwise reads once, few, many or a size class.

J gene: TRBJ2-1; V gene: TRBV4-2; clone size: once; CDR3 protein: ASSQVQRLAGERNEQF
J gene: TRBJ2-5; V gene: TRBV3-1/TRBV3-2; clone size: few; CDR3 protein: ASSPRAGQGQETQY
J gene: TRBJ1-6; V gene: TRBV30; clone size: NA; CDR3 protein: AWRFRDRGNSPLH
J gene: TRBJ1-1; V gene: TRBV19; clone size: NA; CDR3 protein: ASSKPQGAVTEAF
J gene: TRBJ2-7; V gene: TRBV7-8; clone size: few; CDR3 protein: ASSLRWAYEQY
J gene: TRBJ2-5; V gene: TRBV2; clone size: NA; CDR3 protein: ASSEGYRQETQY
J gene: TRBJ1-2; V gene: TRBV7-2; clone size: NA; CDR3 protein: ASSRQGTNYGYT
J gene: TRBJ1-1; V gene: TRBV7-3; clone size: NA; CDR3 protein: ASSLTENTEAF
J gene: TRBJ1-5; V gene: TRBV27; clone size: NA; CDR3 protein: ASSPGLGPQH
J gene: TRBJ2-3; V gene: TRBV3-1/TRBV3-2; clone size: NA; CDR3 protein: ASSRTLAGATDTQY
J gene: TRBJ2-7; V gene: TRBV6-2/TRBV6-3; clone size: NA; CDR3 protein: ASSQLASYEQY
J gene: TRBJ2-2; V gene: TRBV5-4; clone size: NA; CDR3 protein: ASSYSATGELF
J gene: TRBJ2-1; V gene: TRBV18; clone size: NA; CDR3 protein: ASSPLAGLNEQF
J gene: TRBJ1-2; V gene: TRBV18; clone size: NA; CDR3 protein: ASSPQAGDYGYT
J gene: TRBJ1-2; V gene: TRBV9; clone size: NA; CDR3 protein: ASSVLARGAGDYGYT
J gene: TRBJ1-6; V gene: TRBV4-1; clone size: NA; CDR3 protein: ASSQGGSPLH
J gene: TRBJ2-1; V gene: TRBV7-2; clone size: NA; CDR3 protein: ASSLDGRTGPDEQF
J gene: TRBJ1-1; V gene: TRBV29-1; clone size: many; CDR3 protein: SVKTGPFEAF
J gene: TRBJ1-2; V gene: TRBV3-1/TRBV3-2; clone size: NA; CDR3 protein: ASSQGQVAPVGGYT
J gene: TRBJ2-5; V gene: TRBV27; clone size: NA; CDR3 protein: ASSFPYSGVGKETQY
J gene: TRBJ1-1; V gene: TRBV13; clone size: NA; CDR3 protein: ASSLGTDSRGDTEAF
J gene: TRBJ1-1; V gene: TRBV18; clone size: NA; CDR3 protein: ASFSENTEAF
J gene: TRBJ1-3; V gene: TRBV9; clone size: NA; CDR3 protein: ASSVASGGLENTIY
J gene: TRBJ2-2; V gene: TRBV10-3; clone size: NA; CDR3 protein: AIMTSGGPNTGELF
J gene: TRBJ2-7; V gene: TRBV19; clone size: NA; CDR3 protein: ASSRDSPYEQY
J gene: TRBJ2-7; V gene: TRBV6-1; clone size: NA; CDR3 protein: ASSDVGALYEQY
J gene: TRBJ2-2; V gene: TRBV18; clone size: NA; CDR3 protein: ASSPRSGGELF
J gene: TRBJ2-1; V gene: TRBV10-3; clone size: NA; CDR3 protein: AISSGEAGVFHNEQF
J gene: TRBJ1-5; V gene: TRBV19; clone size: few; CDR3 protein: ASSPPGQRNQPQH
J gene: TRBJ1-1; V gene: TRBV3-1/TRBV3-2; clone size: NA; CDR3 protein: ASSQAPGVAEAF
J gene: TRBJ1-2; V gene: TRBV6-5; clone size: NA; CDR3 protein: ASSYSGDGYT
J gene: TRBJ1-2; V gene: TRBV7-8; clone size: once; CDR3 protein: ASSPAGGLNYGYT
J gene: TRBJ1-2; V gene: TRBV30; clone size: NA; CDR3 protein: AWRAGTGGGEGYT
J gene: TRBJ1-2; V gene: TRBV19; clone size: once; CDR3 protein: ASTDRGNGYT
J gene: TRBJ2-2; V gene: TRBV2; clone size: once; CDR3 protein: ASRIDRVSSNTGELF
J gene: TRBJ1-5; V gene: TRBV7-2; clone size: NA; CDR3 protein: ASSTGTAYSNQPQH
J gene: TRBJ1-3; V gene: TRBV6-4; clone size: NA; CDR3 protein: ANPSTGHLSGNTIY
J gene: TRBJ1-1; V gene: TRBV30; clone size: NA; CDR3 protein: AWSVWAGATEAF
J gene: TRBJ1-1; V gene: TRBV12-3/TRBV12-4; clone size: once; CDR3 protein: ATATRGEAF
J gene: TRBJ1-1; V gene: TRBV7-2; clone size: NA; CDR3 protein: ASSFWGRGSAEAF
J gene: TRBJ1-6; V gene: TRBV2; clone size: NA; CDR3 protein: ASSETGQGLKPLH
J gene: TRBJ2-5; V gene: TRBV19; clone size: NA; CDR3 protein: ASSMSPSLETQY
J gene: TRBJ1-1; V gene: TRBV6-5; clone size: few; CDR3 protein: ASRSALEGNTEAF
J gene: TRBJ1-3; V gene: TRBV18; clone size: NA; CDR3 protein: ASSLTGSGNTIY
J gene: TRBJ1-1; V gene: TRBV24-1; clone size: NA; CDR3 protein: ATSGPGGAAAF
J gene: TRBJ1-6; V gene: TRBV3-1/TRBV3-2; clone size: NA; CDR3 protein: ASSQGAGGSPLH
J gene: TRBJ1-5; V gene: TRBV18; clone size: NA; CDR3 protein: ASSNGQLRNQPQH
J gene: TRBJ1-1; V gene: TRBV30; clone size: NA; CDR3 protein: AWVVGRAMNTEAF
J gene: TRBJ2-3; V gene: TRBV2; clone size: NA; CDR3 protein: ASRAGGTDTQY
J gene: TRBJ1-3; V gene: TRBV19; clone size: NA; CDR3 protein: ASSIRGSGNTIY
J gene: TRBJ1-2; V gene: TRBV6-5; clone size: NA; CDR3 protein: ASTRDSLYGYT
J gene: TRBJ1-3; V gene: TRBV5-1; clone size: NA; CDR3 protein: ASSLEFSGNTIY
J gene: TRBJ1-3; V gene: TRBV2; clone size: once; CDR3 protein: ASSEAFRGGSGNTIY